This T cell receptor beta chain was sequenced for a study of blood T cells in healthy people across ages. A second PCR, run for 7 to 11 cycles, used a sample-barcoded 5' primer plus a J-beta primer mix. MiXCR, run by TCRdb on the 5' RACE reads, gives a single entry per CDR3 protein. The sample lists 800,000 or so distinct CDR3 sequences; 25% were seen once. In addition, the sample was reused for a study of T cells of mothers and their children. As that report states: In the second PCR, M1S primer introduced barcodes and 2-4 random bases.

The source of this sequence is a boy younger than 18 in good health. The sequencing input was blood.

The CDR3: CASSSHPYRQGGTDTQYF. As DNA, the CDR3 is TGTGCCAGCAGCTCACACCCCTACAGACAGGGAGGAACAGATACGCAGTATTTT. The chain uses TRBV7-2 and TRBJ2-3; D may be TRBD1 (7 bases). The V end was cut by 4 bases, the J end by 3 bases, with 23 bases between. The germline V gene encodes CDR1 SGHTA and CDR2 FQGNSA. The CDR3 length is 18 residues.